The source of this T cell receptor (beta chain) is a study of cytomegalovirus exposure and HLA in healthy donors. Study-wide results and limits: DRB1 had the most TCR associations and HLA-C the fewest, a later analysis found, with rates varying by HLA locus. Cytomegalovirus association was listed for under 200 TCR beta chains. A later analysis reportedly found fewer N-insertions in an Asian-associated ancestry cluster than the roughly 680-donor mean.

The study ran its PCR with 60 Vbeta and 13 Jbeta primers. Libraries were prepared by immunoSEQ multiplex PCR; TCRdb keeps only in-frame clonotypes and omits some of them. The profile shows fewer than 200,000 clones, just under 80% of them singletons. CDR3 length equals 16 residues. Germline V gives CDR1 LNHDA, CDR2 SQIVND (reference sequence). V gave up 2 bases and J gave up 1 base; unmatched junction bases: 4. On this clone: Antigen unknown.

This sequence joins TRBV19 and TRBJ2-2; the match to TRBD1 covers 7 bases. The source material was PBMCs. The origin of this receptor is a woman in her forties or fifties in good health and CMV-seronegative. The CDR3 loop reads CASSIHWTGNTGELFF. The CDR3 nucleotides are TGTGCCAGTAGTATACATTGGACAGGGAACACCGGGGAGCTGTTTTTT.